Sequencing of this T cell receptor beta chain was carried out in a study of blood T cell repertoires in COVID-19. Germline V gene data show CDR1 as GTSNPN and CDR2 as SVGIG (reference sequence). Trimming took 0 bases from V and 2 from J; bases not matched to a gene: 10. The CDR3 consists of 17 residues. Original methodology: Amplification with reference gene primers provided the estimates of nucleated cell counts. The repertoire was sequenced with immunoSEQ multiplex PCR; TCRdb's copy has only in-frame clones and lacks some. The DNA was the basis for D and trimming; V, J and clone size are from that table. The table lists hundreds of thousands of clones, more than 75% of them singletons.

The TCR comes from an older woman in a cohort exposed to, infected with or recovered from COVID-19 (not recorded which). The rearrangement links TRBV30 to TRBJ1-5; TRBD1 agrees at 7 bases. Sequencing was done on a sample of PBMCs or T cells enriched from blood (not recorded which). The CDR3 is CAWSVERTGSGNQPQHF. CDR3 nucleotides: TGTGCCTGGAGTGTAGAGAGGACAGGTTCAGGCAATCAGCCCCAGCATTTT.